This passage covers 29 T cell receptor beta chains from one sample sequenced in a study of Graves' ophthalmopathy and Graves' hyperthyroidism. From RNA, the CDR3 regions of TCR beta chains were amplified and sequenced. HTBI primers served in a first-round RT-PCR, which a second-round multiplex PCR followed. TCRdb processed the multiplex PCR reads anew with MiXCR; each CDR3 protein has one entry. The repertoire has a few hundred thousand distinct CDR3 sequences, roughly 39% of them found once; the top ten carry about 4%. Sequenced sample: peripheral blood or thyroid tissue (not recorded which). The receptor set was obtained from an adult man with Graves' hyperthyroidism.

This clonotype has at least ten counts. The rearrangement uses TRBV7-8 and TRBJ1-6, with D hard to call. CDR3 length: 13 residues. Trimming removed 2 bases from V and 9 bases from J, with 8 bases in between. From germline, CDR1 is SGHVS and CDR2 FQNEAQ. The chain's CDR3 is CASSLPQSSPLHF. The CDR3 coding sequence is TGTGCCAGCAGCTTACCACAGAGTTCACCCCTCCACTTT.

This clonotype was seen repeatedly, ten times or more. The chain employs TRBV5-8 and TRBJ2-5; D unresolved. V was shortened by 1 base and J by 3 bases, with 4 bases between the two germline ends. Germline CDR1 reads SGHTS; CDR2 reads YDEGEE. This CDR3 region has 12 residues. CDR3 in DNA: TGTGCCAGCAGCTTGTTTGAAGAGACCCAGTACTTC. Its translation: CASSLFEETQYF.

This clonotype was counted a few times. The chain combines TRBV7-6 with TRBJ2-3, with 10 bases identical to TRBD1. Losses at the gene ends were 5 bases for V and 3 bases for J; bases not matched to a gene: 5. CDR1 is SGHVS, CDR2 FNYEAQ, per germline. The CDR3 is made up of 15 amino acids. CDR3 residues: CASSHPGQGTDTQYF. The DNA for the CDR3 is TGTGCCAGCAGCCACCCGGGACAGGGGACAGATACGCAGTATTTT.

The chain has TRBV7-9 and TRBJ1-5, with D perhaps assigned TRBD1 or TRBD2 (7 bases each). The J call may be in error: the DNA end matches TRBJ2-3 better. This CDR3 comprises 16 residues. Germline CDR1 SEHNR, CDR2 FQNEAQ (reference sequence). Here the CDR3 DNA reads TGTGCCAGCAGCTTTACCGCAGGGGGAGGGACAGATACGCAGTATTTT. Encoded protein: CASSFTAGGGTDTQYF.

V usage is TRBV6-6 and J usage is TRBJ1-1, with D unclear. CDR3 length equals 17 residues. Trimming took off 0 bases at V and 0 bases at J, with 14 bases between the two ends. The germline gives CDR1 MNHNY, CDR2 SVGAGI (reference sequence). The chain's CDR3 is CASSYSLGPGLNTEAFF. The CDR3 nucleotides read TGTGCCAGCAGTTACTCGCTCGGTCCGGGGTTGAACACTGAAGCTTTCTTT.

This clonotype was counted ten times or more. The V gene is TRBV2, the J gene TRBJ1-1; 7 nucleotides align to TRBD1. Germline V lookup: CDR1 SNHLY, CDR2 FYNNEI. V dropped 4 bases and J dropped 0; count of bases not matched to a gene: 14. The length of the CDR3 is 18 residues. Here the CDR3 reads CASSVRGGQIIMNTEAFF. The CDR3 DNA follows: TGTGCCAGCAGTGTTAGGGGGGGACAGATAATCATGAACACTGAAGCTTTCTTT.

The chain is built from TRBV11-1 and TRBJ2-1; D gene ambiguous. The CDR3 has 14 amino acids. V was cut by 1 base and J by 1 base, with 5 bases left in between. Germline V gene data show CDR1 as SGHAT and CDR2 as FQDESV (reference sequence). The CDR3 spells CASSLEGSYNEQFF. CDR3 nucleotides: TGTGCCAGCAGCTTAGAGGGATCCTACAATGAGCAGTTCTTC.

This clonotype was seen many times. The genes are TRBV12-3 or TRBV12-4 and TRBJ1-5, with D possibly matching TRBD1 (6 bases). The V end lost 8 bases, the J end lost 6 bases, and 17 bases lay between the germline ends. This CDR3 region has 14 residues. The CDR3 sequence: CASGLAGAVQPQHF. CDR3 nucleotides: TGTGCCAGCGGCCTGGCGGGGGCCGTTCAGCCCCAGCATTTT.

This clonotype was counted many times. J is TRBJ1-5 and V is TRBV7-8; the D gene is possibly TRBD1 (5 bases). Per the germline V gene, CDR1 is SGHVS and CDR2 is FQNEAQ. This CDR3 spans 15 amino acids. The V and J ends lost 2 bases and 6 bases respectively, with 14 bases between them. CDR3 sequence: CASSLFQGPSQPQHF. CDR3 nucleotide sequence: TGTGCCAGCAGCTTATTTCAGGGACCAAGTCAGCCCCAGCATTTT.

In this sample, this clonotype turned up once. The chain uses TRBV20-1 and TRBJ1-1, with 8 bases aligning to TRBD1. The germline gives CDR1 DFQATT, CDR2 SNEGSKA (reference sequence). The CDR3 has 15 amino acids. V trimming: 0 bases; J trimming: 1 base; junction bases outside the gene matches: 4. The CDR3 DNA reads as TGCAGTGCTAGAGATGGTGGGACAGGGAACACTGAAGCTTTCTTT. Amino acids: CSARDGGTGNTEAFF.

This clonotype was detected ten times or more. The chain combines TRBV5-1 with TRBJ2-5; possibly TRBD1 for D (6 bases). CDR1 SGHRS and CDR2 YFSETQ come from the germline V gene. V lost 7 bases, J lost 2 bases, and 15 bases lay in between. This CDR3 region has 14 residues. CDR3: CASSRQAIQETQYF. CDR3 coding DNA: TGCGCCAGCTCCAGACAGGCCATACAAGAGACCCAGTACTTC.

The CDR3 reads CASSLGGDRVMNNEQFF. CDR3 in DNA: TGTGCCAGCAGCTTAGGAGGGGACAGGGTGATGAATAATGAGCAGTTCTTC. The chain couples TRBV7-9 to TRBJ2-5, with 9 nucleotides matching TRBD1. The J call is doubtful: the DNA matches TRBJ2-1 better. The CDR3 length is 17 residues. Germline V gene lookup returns CDR1 SEHNR and CDR2 FQNEAQ (reference sequence).

A remark on this clonotype: A read error may explain this, as a much larger clone is one base away. V gene TRBV6-1 combines with J gene TRBJ1-5, with 10 nucleotides matching TRBD1. V dropped 4 bases and J dropped 4; count of bases not matched to a gene: 4. The CDR3 totals 15 residues. Germline V lookup: CDR1 MNHNS, CDR2 SASEGT. The CDR3 reads CASSGPGQGNQPQHF. Written as DNA, the CDR3 is TGTGCCAGCAGTGGACCGGGACAGGGGAATCAGCCCCAGCATTTT.

Points on this clonotype: The junction departs from the called germline gene at one end, perhaps through a read error. The rearrangement joins TRBV11-2 to TRBJ1-5; D gene unclear. CDR1 and CDR2 from the germline V gene are SGHAT and FQNNGV. The CDR3 has 17 residues. The CDR3 region is CAGSLRRRGHGGGPQHF. Here the CDR3 DNA reads TGTGCCGGCAGCTTAAGGAGGAGAGGGCATGGCGGAGGGCCCCAGCATTTT.

The V and J genes are TRBV20-1 and TRBJ2-3; the D gene is possibly TRBD1 (5 bases). This CDR3 has 16 amino acids. Trimming took 0 bases from V and 1 from J, leaving 14 bases between them. The V gene's germline CDR1 is DFQATT and CDR2 SNEGSKA (reference sequence). The CDR3 here is CSARDRGASRTDTQYF. In DNA, the CDR3 is TGCAGTGCTAGAGATCGTGGGGCAAGCCGCACAGATACGCAGTATTTT.

This clonotype has ten or more counts. The J gene is TRBJ1-3, the V gene TRBV12-3 or TRBV12-4; TRBD1 might be the D (6 bases). V lost 5 bases and J 2 bases, leaving 16 bases between the germline ends. The CDR3 totals 16 residues. CDR3: CASSLTGRRAGNTIYF. Written as DNA, the CDR3 is TGTGCCAGCAGTCTGACAGGCAGGCGAGCTGGAAACACCATATATTTT.

In its sample, this clonotype was seen many times. The chain joins TRBV7-9 to TRBJ2-7, with 7 bases fitting TRBD1. The CDR3 has 15 residues. The ends lost 5 bases at V and 3 bases at J; junction bases unmatched: 10. CDR1 is SEHNR, CDR2 FQNEAQ, per germline (reference sequence). The CDR3 spells CASSTMGTEGYEQYF. The CDR3 nucleotides are TGTGCCAGCAGCACAATGGGGACAGAGGGCTACGAGCAGTACTTC.

About this clonotype itself: One end of the junction fails to match germline, which may point to a read error. The V call is TRBV4-1, the J call TRBJ2-7; D is unclear. This CDR3 comprises 11 residues. Germline CDR1 is MGHRA and CDR2 is YSYEKL. CDR3 nucleotide sequence: TGCACCAGCAGCCGTGGGAACGAGCAGTACTTC. It encodes CTSSRGNEQYF.

The DNA for the CDR3 is TGCGCCAGCAGCCCCGGAGGAGATTACAATGAGCAGTTCTTC. Its protein product is CASSPGGDYNEQFF. The chain employs TRBV5-1 and TRBJ2-1; maybe TRBD2 (5 bases). Germline V gene sequence: CDR1 SGHRS, CDR2 YFSETQ. CDR3 length: 14 residues. Trimming removed 4 bases from V and 4 bases from J, with 12 bases in between.

This clonotype was observed at least ten times. V and J are TRBV20-1 and TRBJ2-5, with 9 bases identical to TRBD2. This CDR3 spans 16 amino acids. Germline V CDR1 and CDR2: DFQATT, SNEGSKA (reference sequence). Trimming took 0 bases from V and 5 from J; bases not matched to a gene: 10. The CDR3 loop is CSARDPHGSGGETQYF. Written as DNA, the CDR3 is TGCAGTGCTAGAGATCCGCATGGTAGCGGGGGTGAGACCCAGTACTTC.

This clonotype was detected a few times. For the CDR3, the DNA is TGTGCTAGTGGTTTGGTACTCGGCGGGTATAATTCACCCCTCCACTTT. It translates to CASGLVLGGYNSPLHF. The chain uses TRBV12-5 and TRBJ1-6; no definite D call. Between the trimmed V and J ends, which lost 0 bases and 4 bases, there was a span of 10 bases. The CDR3 sequence is 16 residues long. Germline V gene sequence: CDR1 LGHNT, CDR2 FRNRAP.

A remark on this clonotype: This may arise from a read error, as a much more abundant clone is one base away. This chain connects TRBV5-1 to TRBJ2-7, with 15 bases identical to TRBD2. V was clipped by 3 bases and J by 6 bases; unmatched bases: 7. Looked up from germline, CDR1 is SGHRS and CDR2 is YFSETQ. The CDR3 contains 16 residues. CDR3 protein: CASSSGTSGRFSEQYF. DNA for the CDR3: TGCGCCAGCAGCTCGGGGACTAGCGGGAGGTTCTCCGAGCAGTACTTC.

This clonotype was seen a few times. V and J are TRBV9 and TRBJ2-5; 7 bases agree with TRBD2. V shed 6 bases and J 4 bases; nucleotides not matched to a gene: 12. The CDR3 consists of 15 residues. The V gene's germline CDR1 is SGDLS and CDR2 YYNGEE. CDR3 coding DNA: TGTGCCAGCAATCCTAGCGGAGTGGTGGCAGAGACCCAGTACTTC. Protein sequence: CASNPSGVVAETQYF.

The chain has TRBV12-3 or TRBV12-4 and TRBJ2-1; tentatively, D is TRBD1 (6 bases). V was shortened by 6 bases and J by 7 bases, with 19 bases between the two germline ends. The CDR3 contains 15 residues. CDR3 sequence: CASSQQGKWVNEQFF. The DNA of the CDR3 is TGTGCCAGCAGCCAGCAGGGGAAGTGGGTGAATGAGCAGTTCTTC.

As to this clonotype: An end of the junction differs from the germline gene, which may be a read error. This chain connects TRBV2 to TRBJ1-5; possible D gene TRBD1, 5 bases. Per germline, CDR1 SNHLY and CDR2 FYNNEI. This CDR3 is 17 amino acids long. Written as DNA, the CDR3 is TGTGCCATCAGTGACCCTAGAGGGGTTTCCTACAATGAGCCCCAGCATTTT. Translated, it gives CAISDPRGVSYNEPQHF.

The chain combines TRBV7-2 with TRBJ2-3, with D possibly matching TRBD2 (7 bases). Trimming removed 0 bases at V and 4 bases at J, with 20 bases between. Germline V gene data show CDR1 as SGHTA and CDR2 as FQGNSA. This CDR3 comprises 18 residues. CDR3 coding DNA: TGTGCCAGCAGCTTAGCGCTCCCAGGGGAGGGCCACGCAGATACGCAGTATTTT. Its protein is CASSLALPGEGHADTQYF.

In the case of this clonotype: Germline and junction disagree at one end, which may indicate a read error. The chain links TRBV7-2 to TRBJ2-7; 11 bases are shared with TRBD2. The CDR3 runs to 14 residues. Germline values: CDR1 SGHTA, CDR2 FQGNSA. Here the CDR3 reads CASSLSEASGRLDF. The CDR3 coding sequence is TGTGCCAGCAGCCTGAGTGAGGCTAGCGGGAGGCTGGACTTC.

This sequence joins TRBV10-3 and TRBJ2-5; 11 bases match TRBD1. The CDR3 contains 16 residues. Germline assignment: CDR1 ENHRY and CDR2 SYGVKD. Trimming removed 1 base from V and 4 bases from J; junction bases left unmatched: 5. CDR3 sequence: CAISEWTGGEAETQYF. The CDR3 region has the DNA TGTGCCATCAGTGAGTGGACAGGGGGCGAGGCAGAGACCCAGTACTTC.

This clonotype appeared many times. The V gene is TRBV4-1, the J gene TRBJ2-7; TRBD2 matches 7 bases. Per the germline V gene, CDR1 is MGHRA and CDR2 is YSYEKL. The V segment lost 3 bases and the J segment 2 bases; nucleotides outside the gene matches: 10. The CDR3 length is 16 residues. The CDR3 region is CASSQNPSGVAYEQYF. CDR3 bases: TGCGCCAGCAGCCAGAACCCAAGCGGGGTGGCCTACGAGCAGTACTTC.